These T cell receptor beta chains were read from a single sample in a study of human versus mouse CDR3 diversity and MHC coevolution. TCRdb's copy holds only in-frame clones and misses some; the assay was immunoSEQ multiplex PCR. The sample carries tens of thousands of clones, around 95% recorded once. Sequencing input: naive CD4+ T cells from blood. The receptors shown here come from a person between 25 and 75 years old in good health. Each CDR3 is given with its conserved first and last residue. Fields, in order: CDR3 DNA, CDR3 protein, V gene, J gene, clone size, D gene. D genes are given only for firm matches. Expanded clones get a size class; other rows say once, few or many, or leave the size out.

cdr3_nt: TGCAGCGGAGAGTCGGCGGGGAGGGAGACCCAGTACTTC
cdr3_aa: CSGESAGRETQYF
v_call: TRBV29-1
j_call: TRBJ2-5
clone_size: -
d_call: -

cdr3_nt: TGTGCCAGCAGGGCCCAGGGTGAAGCTTTCTTT
cdr3_aa: CASRAQGEAFF
v_call: TRBV28
j_call: TRBJ1-1
clone_size: -
d_call: -

cdr3_nt: TGTGCCAGCAGCCCCAGAAGGTGGCAGGTCAATGAGCAGTTCTTC
cdr3_aa: CASSPRRWQVNEQFF
v_call: TRBV7-3
j_call: TRBJ2-1
clone_size: -
d_call: -

cdr3_nt: TGTGCCAGCAGCTTAAAGGGTAGACTAGCGGTACAAGAGACCCAGTACTTC
cdr3_aa: CASSLKGRLAVQETQYF
v_call: TRBV11-2
j_call: TRBJ2-5
clone_size: -
d_call: TRBD2

cdr3_nt: TGTGCCAGCAGCCCCTACCAGGGGGGCCCCAACAATGAGCAGTTCTTC
cdr3_aa: CASSPYQGGPNNEQFF
v_call: TRBV7-3
j_call: TRBJ2-1
clone_size: -
d_call: -

cdr3_nt: TGTGCCAGCAGATCTCCGGGACAGGGGCCAGACAGACTACCAGAAGCTTTCTTT
cdr3_aa: CASRSPGQGPDRLPEAFF
v_call: TRBV28
j_call: TRBJ1-1
clone_size: -
d_call: TRBD1

cdr3_nt: TGTGCCAGCTCACCTCTTGTACTGCCTAGCACAGATACGCAGTATTTT
cdr3_aa: CASSPLVLPSTDTQYF
v_call: TRBV18
j_call: TRBJ2-3
clone_size: -
d_call: -

cdr3_nt: TGTGCCAGCAGACCCTCCGGCGGGGCGGGAAACACCATATATTTT
cdr3_aa: CASRPSGGAGNTIYF
v_call: TRBV6-6
j_call: TRBJ1-3
clone_size: few
d_call: -

cdr3_nt: TGTGCCAGCAGTCTCACACCAGGGGCCCATGACTACGAGCAGTACTTC
cdr3_aa: CASSLTPGAHDYEQYF
v_call: TRBV27
j_call: TRBJ2-7
clone_size: -
d_call: -

cdr3_nt: TGTGCCAGCAGCACGGCGCCTAGCGGGAGGGCGAATGAGCAGTTCTTC
cdr3_aa: CASSTAPSGRANEQFF
v_call: TRBV5-4
j_call: TRBJ2-1
clone_size: -
d_call: TRBD2

cdr3_nt: TGCGCCAGCAGCTTCGGGGGTGAGCAGTTCTTC
cdr3_aa: CASSFGGEQFF
v_call: TRBV5-1
j_call: TRBJ2-1
clone_size: -
d_call: -

cdr3_nt: TGCGCCAGCAGTCCCGGACAGGGCGGTGAGACCCAGTACTTC
cdr3_aa: CASSPGQGGETQYF
v_call: TRBV5-1
j_call: TRBJ2-5
clone_size: once
d_call: TRBD1

cdr3_nt: TGTGCCAGCAGCTTAGAGGGGGCAAAGACCCAGTACTTC
cdr3_aa: CASSLEGAKTQYF
v_call: TRBV7-3
j_call: TRBJ2-5
clone_size: -
d_call: TRBD1